This TCR beta chain stems from a study of T cell responses to AZD1222 COVID-19 vaccine. The data were produced by immunoSEQ multiplex PCR, yet TCRdb's version contains in-frame clones alone and is incomplete. The sample comprises 100,000 to 150,000 clones, around 84% of which are singletons, and about 22% rests with the top ten. The table lists this clone with a count of one. The clonotype comes from an adult in good health. Sequences were derived from peripheral blood, sampled on day 0 of AZD1222 vaccination.

The CDR3, as DNA: TGTGCCAGCAGCCCCTCCCCGGGGTTATATGGCTACACCTTC. This sequence encodes CASSPSPGLYGYTF. The chain couples TRBV4-2 to TRBJ1-2; no firm D call. From germline, CDR1 is LGHNA and CDR2 YNFKEQ. The germline V and J ends were trimmed by 4 bases and 5 bases, with 14 bases remaining between them. This CDR3 spans 14 amino acids.